This T cell receptor beta chain came from a study of T cell repertoires in cytomegalovirus infection. The wider study: CMV epitopes used comprised recently identified HLA-C-restricted ones and well-studied HLA-B-restricted ones. Evidence of both CMV infection and a matching HLA type came from public TCR beta signatures. Findings and limits, study-wide: The ex vivo response showed dominance by HLA-C-restricted CMV-specific TCR beta clonotypes. Cumulative frequency of public TCR beta families picked out carriers of CMV plus the relevant HLA.

Turning to this clonotype: The antigen is unknown.

There are 14 residues in the CDR3. Germline V gives CDR1 LNHDA, CDR2 SQIVND (reference sequence). Trimming cost V 3 bases and J 0 bases, with 9 bases left between them. TCRdb processed the reads anew with MiXCR; each CDR3 protein has one entry. Among under 95,000 distinct CDR3 sequences listed, under 55% were seen once. This clonotype was sampled from a human donor in good health (CMV status not recorded). Some clones in this sample may be carry-over from other donors' samples. This chain connects TRBV19 to TRBJ2-7; D is unresolved. This specimen was CD8+ T cells from cultured PBMCs, taken from culture after CMV antigen stimulation. CDR3 amino acids: CASSINGHSYEQYF. As DNA, the CDR3 is TGTGCCAGTAGTATTAATGGGCACTCCTACGAGCAGTACTTC.